This paragraph reports one T cell receptor beta chain. Only a few counts were recorded for this clonotype. The antigen it binds to is not known. Base qualities are not recorded, but no much larger clone differs from it by a single base. From cysteine to phenylalanine, the CDR3 is 13 amino acids long. Only the CDR3 part of the read is kept: 39 bases, read in frame from the first base. V is cut back by 10 bases and J by 3 bases, with 8 bases in the junction unmatched. The germline V gene specifies ENHRY as CDR1 and SYGVKD as CDR2. The data derive from a study of identical twins (dated by TCRdb to 2016 to 2018). About the investigation overall: To test whether fetal clonotypes persist, the study used deep sequencing on TCR alpha and beta repertoires from monozygotic twins, unrelated adults of various ages, and cord blood. To rule out contamination, the twin experiments were replicated at different times with different library preparation protocols. Results the study describes overall, beyond this receptor: Abundant cord blood beta clonotypes had fewer insertions, young adult naive repertoires showed a similar but weaker trend, and memory repertoires showed no such trend. Because the same donors could not be followed over many years, conclusions were based on cross-sectional statistical analysis. Out-of-frame TCR alpha sequences shared between twins showed an excess of low generation-probability sequences compared with coincidental sharing between unrelated individuals. A weaker excess of twin sharing was found in beta out-of-frame sequences because the signal-to-noise ratio was lowered by fewer shared sequences. In monozygotic twins, recombination models systematically underestimated out-of-frame TCR alpha sharing, but the models matched the sharing seen between unrelated individuals. Zero-insertion analyses could be partly confounded by invariant T cells such as MAIT and iNKT, though diverse VJ usage argued against such confounding for most clonotypes.

Every donor in the study was a healthy Caucasian. The twin cohort comprised three pairs of female monozygotic twins, all aged roughly 18 to 30 years. Positive isolation kits from Invitrogen were used to isolate CD4+ and CD8+ T cell populations. Receptor amplification or capture employed 5' RACE. Sequencing instrument: Illumina HiSeq 2000. Template switching added a universal primer binding site, and the final cDNA carried a unique molecular identifier that allowed TCR cDNA molecules to be counted accurately. Specific primers in the conserved constant-segment region were used to synthesize first-strand cDNA for TCR alpha and beta chains. To control for contamination, every cDNA library was double barcoded, receiving both a SMART-Mk sample barcode and Illumina barcodes. TruSeq adapter sequences and Illumina sample barcodes were added in two successive PCR steps. The TCR alpha and beta cDNA libraries were sequenced on the Illumina HiSeq platform using custom primers. On the authors' methods: Unique molecular identifiers were extracted from raw reads with MiGEC, and CDR3 positions were determined with MiXCR. Recombination models were inferred per individual with the repgenHMM and IGoR tools using an EM algorithm. Shared clonotypes were analyzed with the tcR package in R, and sharing was normalized by the product of cloneset sizes. To study raw recombination free of thymic and clonal selection effects, out-of-frame nonproductive sequences were analyzed. TCRdb trimmed the raw reads at Q25, called clones with MiXCR and kept productive beta chains. Rows merge per CDR3 protein into single entries with the most common DNA and genes. The V and J calls were determined by TCRdb, not by the authors. A total of approximately 490,000 distinct CDR3 sequences appear in this sample, about a fifth of them only once. Of the sample, approximately 0.52% falls within the top ten clones.

Separately, the same data were catalogued under a study of yellow fever vaccine responses in identical twins. As the second study states: According to the authors, in identical twins the way T cells responded to vaccination appeared partly convergent and partly personalized. The study precisely tracked vaccine-responding T cell clones in identical twins.

The chain joins TRBV10-3 to TRBJ2-5; a stretch of 7 junction bases matches TRBD2. This TCR was recovered from a woman aged 18-35 years in good health. The sample consisted of CD4+ T cells sorted from blood. This receptor has the CDR3 CATHPGGKETQYF. In nucleotides, the sequence is TGTGCCACCCACCCCGGGGGGAAAGAGACCCAGTACTTC.